What follows is one T cell receptor beta chain and its context. No antigen is known for it. Germline V lookup: CDR1 LNHDA, CDR2 SQIVND (reference sequence). This CDR3 has 17 residues. Unmatched junction bases numbered 13, after V lost 9 bases and J lost 5 bases. Sequencing of cultured CD4+ T cell DNA used the Oncomine TCR Beta short-read assay. Scientists extracted genomic DNA from CD4+ T cells grown in culture. One entry per CDR3 protein, called by TCRdb with MiXCR from the PCR reads. The repertoire holds fewer than 9,500 distinct CDR3 sequences, approximately 51% seen once, with roughly 35% in the top ten. Indicated treatment: 10-day PBMC culture with coronavirus spike peptide pools or control peptides (ViraFEST assay). This sample stems from a study of vaccination and CD4 T cells after COVID-19. Across the whole study: Cells were stimulated with overlapping spike peptides from SARS-CoV-2, HCoV-NL63, HCoV-OC43 and HCoV-229E.

The sequence came from a human donor who had recovered from COVID-19. The source material was CD4+ T cells from blood, cultured in vitro. This chain connects TRBV19 to TRBJ2-3, with TRBD2 matching 14 bases. The CDR3 loop reads CASWGLGLAGAEDTQYF. In DNA form, the CDR3 reads TGTGCCAGCTGGGGCTTGGGACTAGCGGGAGCGGAAGATACGCAGTATTTT. Supplemented by reference TRBV19 and TRBJ2-3, the full variable domain reads DGGITQSPKYLFRKEGQNVTLSCEQNLNHDAMYWYRQDPGQGLRLIYYSQIVNDFQKGDIAEGYSVSREKKESFPLTVTSAQKNPTAFYLCASWGLGLAGAEDTQYFGPGTRLTVL.